The 16 T cell receptor beta chains below all came from one sample that was sequenced in a study of cytomegalovirus exposure and HLA in healthy donors. Primers: 60 Vbeta forward and 13 Jbeta reverse. Clones were read by immunoSEQ multiplex PCR, and TCRdb kept only the in-frame ones, dropping some. The sample lists about 100,000 clones, roughly 80% occurring once. Specimen: PBMCs. The receptors were sampled from a woman between 55 and 75 years old in good health and CMV-seronegative.

Worth noting for this clone: The sample holds other DNA sequences that translate to the same CDR3. The rearrangement uses TRBV5-6 and TRBJ2-3, with D unresolved. This CDR3 comprises 12 residues. Between the trimmed V and J ends, which lost 5 bases and 0 bases, there was a span of 4 bases. Germline V gives CDR1 SGHDT, CDR2 YYEEEE. CDR3 DNA: TGTGCCAGCAGTCCTAGCACAGATACGCAGTATTTT. Protein product: CASSPSTDTQYF.

This clone was counted only a few times. The rearrangement uses TRBV6-1 and TRBJ1-3, with D unresolved. The germline V and J ends were trimmed by 3 bases and 1 base, with 13 bases remaining between them. This CDR3 is 16 amino acids long. Germline CDR1 is MNHNS and CDR2 is SASEGT. Here the CDR3 DNA reads TGTGCCAGCAGTGAGAGGGCCCATCGATCTGGAAACACCATATATTTT. This gives the protein CASSERAHRSGNTIYF.

In nucleotides, the CDR3 is TGCGCCAGTGGGGACGGGACTAGCGGGGCCGGCTCCTACAATGAGCAGTTCTTC. Its protein is CASGDGTSGAGSYNEQFF. The chain uses TRBV10-2 and TRBJ2-1, with 13 nucleotides matching TRBD2. This CDR3 spans 18 amino acids. With 9 bases clipped from V and 0 bases from J, the junction kept 11 bases outside the gene matches. In germline, CDR1 is WSHSY, CDR2 SAAADI.

This chain joins TRBV19 and TRBJ2-5, with a weak D call TRBD1 (5 bases). The CDR3 spans 13 residues. Germline lookup yields CDR1 LNHDA and CDR2 SQIVND (reference sequence). V dropped 4 bases and J dropped 2 bases, with 8 bases sitting between them. CDR3 in DNA: TGTGCCAGTAGTAGAGACAGTCAAGAGACCCAGTACTTC. Its translation: CASSRDSQETQYF.

V is TRBV28 and J is TRBJ1-2; D is unresolved. The CDR3 covers 13 residues. Germline V gene sequence: CDR1 MDHEN, CDR2 SYDVKM. Trimming removed 3 bases from V and 1 base from J, with 6 bases in between. For the CDR3, the DNA is TGTGCCAGCAGTTTCGGTTTTAACTATGGCTACACCTTC. It translates to CASSFGFNYGYTF.

The chain couples TRBV10-2 to TRBJ1-6; D not resolved. Trimming left V 6 bases short and J 9 bases short, with 9 bases between. Per germline, CDR1 WSHSY and CDR2 SAAADI. The CDR3 extends over 12 amino acids. CDR3 nucleotide sequence: TGCGCCAGCAGGGGAGAGGGTTCACCCCTCCACTTT. Its protein product is CASRGEGSPLHF.

The V and J genes are TRBV28 and TRBJ2-2; 9 nucleotides line up with TRBD1. Unmatched junction bases numbered 9, after V lost 6 bases and J lost 4 bases. Germline V gives CDR1 MDHEN, CDR2 SYDVKM. This CDR3 is 16 amino acids long. The CDR3 reads CASRKTGTGITGELFF. Written as DNA, the CDR3 is TGTGCCAGCAGAAAAACCGGGACAGGGATCACCGGGGAGCTGTTTTTT.

This rearrangement joins TRBV29-1 to TRBJ2-7; 9 nucleotides match TRBD2. The CDR3 loop spans 13 amino acids. V dropped 3 bases and J dropped 4; count of bases not matched to a gene: 4. Germline V gives CDR1 SQVTM, CDR2 ANQGSEA. The CDR3 nucleotides are TGCAGCGTTGAGGGAGCGGGGGGTTACGAGCAGTACTTC. This codes for CSVEGAGGYEQYF.

The chain uses TRBV6-1 and TRBJ1-4; TRBD1 agrees at 8 bases. V lost 7 bases to trimming and J lost 7 bases; unmatched junction nucleotides: 8. The CDR3 is made up of 14 amino acids. Germline V gene sequence: CDR1 MNHNS, CDR2 SASEGT. CDR3 nucleotide sequence: TGTGCCAGCACCAGGGACAGGAGGCTTGAAAAACTGTTTTTT. Translating gives CASTRDRRLEKLFF.

The chain has TRBV5-1 and TRBJ2-1; 13 nucleotides agree with TRBD2. This CDR3 is built from 17 residues. Germline-derived CDR1 and CDR2 are SGHRS and YFSETQ. Trimming at V came to 0 bases and at J to 7 bases, leaving 7 bases not matched to a gene. The DNA of the CDR3 is TGCGCCAGCAGCTTGGTTAGGACTAGCGGGGGCAAGAATGAGCAGTTCTTC. Translating it yields CASSLVRTSGGKNEQFF. The whole variable domain, remainder taken from reference TRBV5-1 and TRBJ2-1, is KAGVTQTPRYLIKTRGQQVTLSCSPISGHRSVSWYQQTPGQGLQFLFEYFSETQRNKGNFPGRFSGRQFSNSRSEMNVSTLELGDSALYLCASSLVRTSGGKNEQFFGPGTRLTVL.

The CDR3 region has the DNA TGTGCCAGCAGCCGGGATGGGGCCCGGCCACAGGGGTTCTATGGCTACACCTTC. Its translation is CASSRDGARPQGFYGYTF. J is TRBJ1-2 and V is TRBV5-6; 7 nucleotides align to TRBD1. Trimming at V came to 4 bases and at J to 4 bases, leaving 19 bases not matched to a gene. Germline loops: CDR1 SGHDT, CDR2 YYEEEE. The CDR3 has 18 residues.

This clone was observed a few times. The chain employs TRBV6-5 and TRBJ2-1, with D possibly being TRBD2 (5 bases). Germline assignment: CDR1 MNHEY and CDR2 SVGAGI. There are 14 residues in the CDR3. Trimming left V 5 bases short and J 5 bases short, with 13 bases between. CDR3 DNA sequence: TGTGCCAGCAGTAGAGTAAACGGGAACAATGAGCAGTTCTTC. Translating gives CASSRVNGNNEQFF.

This sequence joins TRBV18 and TRBJ1-2, with unresolved D. The germline V gene encodes CDR1 KGHSH and CDR2 LQKENI. V was pared by 0 bases and J by 5 bases, with 4 bases between. There are 12 residues in the CDR3. This chain's CDR3 is CASSPPSYGYTF. CDR3 in DNA: TGTGCCAGCTCACCACCATCATATGGCTACACCTTC.

The chain recombines TRBV7-2 with TRBJ1-3, with unresolved D. The germline gives CDR1 SGHTA, CDR2 FQGNSA. The CDR3 sequence is 14 residues long. V shed 5 bases and J shed 0 bases, with 8 bases lying between them. For the CDR3, the DNA is TGTGCCAGCAGCGCGGGTTTCTCTGGAAACACCATATATTTT. It is translated as CASSAGFSGNTIYF.

The chain joins TRBV2 to TRBJ1-2; 9 bases match TRBD1. Per the germline V gene, CDR1 is SNHLY and CDR2 is FYNNEI. The CDR3 is made up of 14 amino acids. The V gene end was trimmed by 6 bases and the J gene end by 2 bases; junction bases not matched to a gene: 4. The DNA of the CDR3 is TGTGCCAGCAGGGGGACAGGGTGGAACTATGGCTACACCTTC. As protein: CASRGTGWNYGYTF.

The V and J genes are TRBV11-2 and TRBJ2-5, with 8 positions matching TRBD2. Germline V gene data show CDR1 as SGHAT and CDR2 as FQNNGV. The CDR3 length is 20 residues. The V segment lost 0 bases and the J segment 1 base; nucleotides outside the gene matches: 16. The CDR3 DNA sequence: TGTGCCAGCAGCTTAGACCCGGGACTAGGAGACCAGGGGAGCCAAGAGACCCAGTACTTC. Protein: CASSLDPGLGDQGSQETQYF.